The TCR beta chain described here comes from a study of beta chain features in type 1 diabetes. Broader study findings: TCRB CDR3 length was moderately but significantly reduced in all four CD4+ subsets of Type 1 diabetes patients.

Unmatched junction bases numbered 11, after V lost 2 bases and J lost 0 bases. Germline V gene data show CDR1 as SQVTM and CDR2 as ANQGSEA. This CDR3 spans 17 amino acids. As every portion of the isolated RNA was reverse transcribed, the sequencing read expressed TCRB transcripts. Profiling relied on immunoSEQ multiplex PCR, and the TCRdb table lists in-frame clones only, not all of them. The repertoire includes 160,000 or so clones, about 9% of them detected once, and roughly 0.7% sits in the top ten. A note on this clone: What it binds is not known.

This chain connects TRBV29-1 to TRBJ2-3; 7 nucleotides match TRBD2. The sequence came from a woman aged 30 to 39 with type 1 diabetes. Sequencing was carried out using central memory CD4+ T cells from blood. CDR3: CSVERAGPQGSTDTQYF. DNA of the CDR3: TGCAGCGTTGAAAGAGCGGGACCGCAGGGAAGCACAGATACGCAGTATTTT.